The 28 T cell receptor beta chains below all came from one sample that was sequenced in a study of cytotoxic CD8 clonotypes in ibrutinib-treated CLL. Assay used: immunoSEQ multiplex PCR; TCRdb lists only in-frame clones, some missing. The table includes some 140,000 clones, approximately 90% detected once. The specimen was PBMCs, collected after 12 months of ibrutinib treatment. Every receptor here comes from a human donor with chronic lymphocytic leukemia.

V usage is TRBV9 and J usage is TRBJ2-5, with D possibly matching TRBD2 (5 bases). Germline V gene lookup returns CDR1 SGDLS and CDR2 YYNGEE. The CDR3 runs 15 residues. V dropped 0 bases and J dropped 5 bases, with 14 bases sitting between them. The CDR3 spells CASSVEERPLETQYF. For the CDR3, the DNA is TGTGCCAGCAGCGTAGAAGAGCGGCCTCTCGAGACCCAGTACTTC.

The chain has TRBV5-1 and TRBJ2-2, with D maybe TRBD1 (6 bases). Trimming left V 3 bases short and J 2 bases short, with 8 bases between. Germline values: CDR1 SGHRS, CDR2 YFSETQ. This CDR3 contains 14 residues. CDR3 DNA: TGCGCCAGCAGCTCGGGACAAAACACCGGGGAGCTGTTTTTT. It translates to CASSSGQNTGELFF.

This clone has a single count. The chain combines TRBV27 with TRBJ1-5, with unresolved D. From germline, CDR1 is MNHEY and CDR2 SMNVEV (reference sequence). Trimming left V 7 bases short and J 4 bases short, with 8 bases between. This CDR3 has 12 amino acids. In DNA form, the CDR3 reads TGTGCCAGCATGTCTGGAAATCAGCCCCAGCATTTT. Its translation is CASMSGNQPQHF.

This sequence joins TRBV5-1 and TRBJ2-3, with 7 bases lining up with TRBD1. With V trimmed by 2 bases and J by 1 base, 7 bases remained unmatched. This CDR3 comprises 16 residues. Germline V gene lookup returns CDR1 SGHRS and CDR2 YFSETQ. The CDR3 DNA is TGCGCCAGCAGCTTACAGGGGATTGGTGGCACAGATACGCAGTATTTT. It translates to CASSLQGIGGTDTQYF.

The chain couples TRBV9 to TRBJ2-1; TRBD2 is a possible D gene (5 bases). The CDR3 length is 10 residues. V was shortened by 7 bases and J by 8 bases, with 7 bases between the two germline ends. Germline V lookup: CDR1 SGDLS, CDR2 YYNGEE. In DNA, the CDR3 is TGTGCCAGCGGGAGCGATGAGCAGTTCTTC. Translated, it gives CASGSDEQFF. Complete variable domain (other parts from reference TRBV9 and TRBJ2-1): DSGVTQTPKHLITATGQRVTLRCSPRSGDLSVYWYQQSLDQGLQFLIQYYNGEERAKGNILERFSAQQFPDLHSELNLSSLELGDSALYFCASGSDEQFFGPGTRLTVL.

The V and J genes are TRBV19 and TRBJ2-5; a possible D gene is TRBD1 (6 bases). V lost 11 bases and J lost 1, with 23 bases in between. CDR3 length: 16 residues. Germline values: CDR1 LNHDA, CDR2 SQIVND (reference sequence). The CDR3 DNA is TGTGCCTCGTCAAGGGGGAGTACCTCTACCCAAGAGACCCAGTACTTC. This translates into CASSRGSTSTQETQYF. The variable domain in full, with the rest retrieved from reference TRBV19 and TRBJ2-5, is DGGITQSPKYLFRKEGQNVTLSCEQNLNHDAMYWYRQDPGQGLRLIYYSQIVNDFQKGDIAEGYSVSREKKESFPLTVTSAQKNPTAFYLCASSRGSTSTQETQYFGPGTRLLVL.

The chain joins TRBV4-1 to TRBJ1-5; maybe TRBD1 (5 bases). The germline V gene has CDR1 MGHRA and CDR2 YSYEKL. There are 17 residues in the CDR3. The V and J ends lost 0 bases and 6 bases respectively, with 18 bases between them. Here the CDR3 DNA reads TGCGCCAGCAGCCAAGATTATGGGGGGGATTTAAGTCAGCCCCAGCATTTT. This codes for CASSQDYGGDLSQPQHF.

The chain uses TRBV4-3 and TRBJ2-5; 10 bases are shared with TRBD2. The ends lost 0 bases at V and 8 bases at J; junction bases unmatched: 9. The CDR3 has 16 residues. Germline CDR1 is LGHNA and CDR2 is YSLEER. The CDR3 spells CASSQDGGLAWNTQYF. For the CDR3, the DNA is TGCGCCAGCAGCCAAGATGGGGGACTAGCGTGGAATACCCAGTACTTC.

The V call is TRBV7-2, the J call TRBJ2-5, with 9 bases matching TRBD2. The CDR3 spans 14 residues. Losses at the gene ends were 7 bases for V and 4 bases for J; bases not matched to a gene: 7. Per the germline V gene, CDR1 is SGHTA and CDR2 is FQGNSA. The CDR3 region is CASTLRGLAETQYF. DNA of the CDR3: TGTGCCAGCACCCTTCGGGGACTAGCAGAGACCCAGTACTTC.

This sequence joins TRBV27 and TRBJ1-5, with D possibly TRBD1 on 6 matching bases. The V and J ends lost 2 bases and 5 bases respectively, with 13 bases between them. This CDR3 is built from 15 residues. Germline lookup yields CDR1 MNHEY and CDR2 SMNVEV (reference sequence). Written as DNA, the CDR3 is TGTGCCAGCAGTTTAGGGTCGGGGGGCGATCAGCCCCAGCATTTT. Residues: CASSLGSGGDQPQHF.

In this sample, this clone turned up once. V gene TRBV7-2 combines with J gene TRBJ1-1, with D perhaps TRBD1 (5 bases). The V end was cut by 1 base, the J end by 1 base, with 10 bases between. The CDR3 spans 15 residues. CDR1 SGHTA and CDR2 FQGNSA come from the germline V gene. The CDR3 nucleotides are TGTGCCAGCAGCTTAGTCGCGACAGAGAACACTGAAGCTTTCTTT. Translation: CASSLVATENTEAFF.

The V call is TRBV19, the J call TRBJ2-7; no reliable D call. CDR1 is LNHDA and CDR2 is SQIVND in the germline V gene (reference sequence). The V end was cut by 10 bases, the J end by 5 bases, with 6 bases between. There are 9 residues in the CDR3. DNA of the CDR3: TGTGCCACCCGAGACGAGCAGTACTTC. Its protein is CATRDEQYF.

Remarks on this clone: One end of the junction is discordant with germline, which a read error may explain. In DNA, the CDR3 is TGTGCCAGCAGCCTAGCGGACAAACAGTACTTC. This encodes CASSLADKQYF. The chain has TRBV7-8 and TRBJ2-4, with 7 bases matching TRBD2. Germline loops: CDR1 SGHVS, CDR2 FQNEAQ. This CDR3 has 11 amino acids.

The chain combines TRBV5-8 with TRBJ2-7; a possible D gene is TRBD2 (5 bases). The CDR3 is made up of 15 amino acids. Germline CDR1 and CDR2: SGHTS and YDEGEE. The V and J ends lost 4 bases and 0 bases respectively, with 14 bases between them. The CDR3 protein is CASSIGGRYSYEQYF. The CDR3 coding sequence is TGTGCCAGCAGCATTGGAGGACGGTACTCCTACGAGCAGTACTTC.

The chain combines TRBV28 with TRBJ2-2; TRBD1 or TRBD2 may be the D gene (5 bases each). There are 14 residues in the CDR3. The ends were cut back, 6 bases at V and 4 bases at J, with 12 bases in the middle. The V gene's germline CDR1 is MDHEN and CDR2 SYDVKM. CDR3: CASRPPGPTGELFF. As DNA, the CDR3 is TGTGCCAGCAGGCCCCCGGGACCCACCGGGGAGCTGTTTTTT.

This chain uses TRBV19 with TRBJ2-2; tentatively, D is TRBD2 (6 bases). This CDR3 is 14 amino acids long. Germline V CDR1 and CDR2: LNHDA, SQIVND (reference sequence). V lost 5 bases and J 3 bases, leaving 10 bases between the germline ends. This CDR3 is CASSFGSYTGELFF. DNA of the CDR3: TGTGCCAGTAGTTTCGGGAGTTACACCGGGGAGCTGTTTTTT.

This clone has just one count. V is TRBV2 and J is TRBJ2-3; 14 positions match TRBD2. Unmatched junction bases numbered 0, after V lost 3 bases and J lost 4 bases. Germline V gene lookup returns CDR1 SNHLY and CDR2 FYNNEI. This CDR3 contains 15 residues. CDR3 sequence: CASSETSGRADTQYF. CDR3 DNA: TGTGCCAGCAGTGAGACTAGCGGGAGGGCAGATACGCAGTATTTT.

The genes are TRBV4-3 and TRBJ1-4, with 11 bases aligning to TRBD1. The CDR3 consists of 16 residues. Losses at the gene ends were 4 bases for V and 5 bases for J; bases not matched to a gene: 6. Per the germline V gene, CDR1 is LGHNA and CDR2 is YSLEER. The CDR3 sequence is CASSLRDRGRNEKLFF. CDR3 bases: TGCGCCAGCAGCCTCCGGGACAGGGGGAGAAATGAAAAACTGTTTTTT.

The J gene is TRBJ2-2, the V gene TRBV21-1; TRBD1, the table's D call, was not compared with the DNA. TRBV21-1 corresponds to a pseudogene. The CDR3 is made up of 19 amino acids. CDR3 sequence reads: CASSKVGGEDRGESGELFF. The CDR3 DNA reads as TGTGCCAGCAGCAAAGTTGGTGGCGAGGACAGGGGCGAGTCCGGGGAGCTGTTTTTT.

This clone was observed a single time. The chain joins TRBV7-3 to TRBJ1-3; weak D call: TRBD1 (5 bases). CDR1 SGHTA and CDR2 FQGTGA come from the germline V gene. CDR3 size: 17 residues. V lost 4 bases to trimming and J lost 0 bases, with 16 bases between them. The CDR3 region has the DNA TGTGCCAGCAGCTCCCCTCTCAGGGAGGGCTCTGGAAACACCATATATTTT. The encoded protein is CASSSPLREGSGNTIYF.

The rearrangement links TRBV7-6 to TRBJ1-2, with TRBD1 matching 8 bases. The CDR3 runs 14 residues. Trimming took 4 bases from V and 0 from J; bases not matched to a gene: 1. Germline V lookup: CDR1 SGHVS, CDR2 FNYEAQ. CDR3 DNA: TGTGCCAGCAGCTCACAGGGGGCTAACTATGGCTACACCTTC. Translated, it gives CASSSQGANYGYTF.

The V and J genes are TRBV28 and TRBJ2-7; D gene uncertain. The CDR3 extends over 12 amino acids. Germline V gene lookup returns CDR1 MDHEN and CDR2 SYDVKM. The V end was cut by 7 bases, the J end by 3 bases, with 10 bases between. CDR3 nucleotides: TGTGCCAGCAATGGGAACGTCTACGAGCAGTACTTC. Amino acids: CASNGNVYEQYF.

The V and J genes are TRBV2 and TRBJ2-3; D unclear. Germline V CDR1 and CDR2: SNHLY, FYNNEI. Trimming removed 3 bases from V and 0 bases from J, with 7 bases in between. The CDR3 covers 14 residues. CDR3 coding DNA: TGTGCCAGCAGTGACCCAGCAAGCACAGATACGCAGTATTTT. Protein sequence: CASSDPASTDTQYF. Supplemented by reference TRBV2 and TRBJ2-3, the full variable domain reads EPEVTQTPSHQVTQMGQEVILRCVPISNHLYFYWYRQILGQKVEFLVSFYNNEISEKSEIFDDQFSVERPDGSNFTLKIRSTKLEDSAMYFCASSDPASTDTQYFGPGTRLTVL.

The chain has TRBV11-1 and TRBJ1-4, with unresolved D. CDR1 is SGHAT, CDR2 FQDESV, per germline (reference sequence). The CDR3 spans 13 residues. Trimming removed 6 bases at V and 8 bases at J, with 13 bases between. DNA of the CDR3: TGTGCCAGCAGTAGGAGAGACCAAGAAAAACTGTTTTTT. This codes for CASSRRDQEKLFF.

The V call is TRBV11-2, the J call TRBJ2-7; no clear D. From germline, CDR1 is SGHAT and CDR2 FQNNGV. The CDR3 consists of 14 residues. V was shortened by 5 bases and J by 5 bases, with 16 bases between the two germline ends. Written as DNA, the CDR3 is TGTGCCAGCAGCCCCGTCCGAGGCAAGGACGAGCAGTACTTC. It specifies CASSPVRGKDEQYF.

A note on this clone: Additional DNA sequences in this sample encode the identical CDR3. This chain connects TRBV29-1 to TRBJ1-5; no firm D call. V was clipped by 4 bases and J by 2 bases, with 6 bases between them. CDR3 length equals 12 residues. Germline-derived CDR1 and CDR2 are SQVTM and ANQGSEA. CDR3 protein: CSVGQGNQPQHF. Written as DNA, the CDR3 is TGCAGCGTTGGGCAGGGCAATCAGCCCCAGCATTTT.

CDR3 sequence reads: CSTIQGATEAFF. In DNA, the CDR3 is TGCAGTACAATCCAGGGGGCCACTGAAGCTTTCTTT. V is TRBV29-1 and J is TRBJ1-1, with 8 bases identical to TRBD1. Germline V gene sequence: CDR1 SQVTM, CDR2 ANQGSEA. CDR3 size: 12 residues.

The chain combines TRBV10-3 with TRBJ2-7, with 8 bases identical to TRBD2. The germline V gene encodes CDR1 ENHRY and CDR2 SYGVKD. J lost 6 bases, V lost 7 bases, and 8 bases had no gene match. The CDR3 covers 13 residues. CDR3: CAITGGAKGEQYF. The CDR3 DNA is TGTGCCATCACGGGGGGGGCAAAGGGCGAGCAGTACTTC.